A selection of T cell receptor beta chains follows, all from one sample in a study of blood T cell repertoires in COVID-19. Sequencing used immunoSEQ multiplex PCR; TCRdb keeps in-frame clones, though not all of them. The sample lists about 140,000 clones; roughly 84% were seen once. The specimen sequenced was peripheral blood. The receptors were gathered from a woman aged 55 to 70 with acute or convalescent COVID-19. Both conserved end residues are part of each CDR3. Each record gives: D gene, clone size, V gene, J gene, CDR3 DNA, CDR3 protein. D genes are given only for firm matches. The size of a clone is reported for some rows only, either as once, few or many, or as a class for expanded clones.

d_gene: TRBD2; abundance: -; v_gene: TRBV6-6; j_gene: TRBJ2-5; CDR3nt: TGTGCCAGCAGTCGCCCATCTAGCGGGAAGGAGACCCAGTACTTC; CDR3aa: CASSRPSSGKETQYF
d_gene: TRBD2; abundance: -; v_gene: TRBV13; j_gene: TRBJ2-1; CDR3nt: TGTGCCAGCAGCCCAATAGGGACTAGCGGGAGTGATGAGCAGTTCTTC; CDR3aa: CASSPIGTSGSDEQFF
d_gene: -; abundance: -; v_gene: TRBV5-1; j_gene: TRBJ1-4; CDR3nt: TGCGCCAGCAGCCCCCTCAGTGCAACTAATGAAAAACTGTTTTTT; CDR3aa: CASSPLSATNEKLFF
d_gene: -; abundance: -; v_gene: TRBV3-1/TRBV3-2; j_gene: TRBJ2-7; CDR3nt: TGTGCCAGCCAGAGCGCCTACGAGCAGTACTTC; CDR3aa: CASQSAYEQYF
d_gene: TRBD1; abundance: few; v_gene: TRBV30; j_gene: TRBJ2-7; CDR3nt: TGTGCCTGGAGTGCCAGGGGGAGCGCTACCTACGAGCAGTACTTC; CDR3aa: CAWSARGSATYEQYF
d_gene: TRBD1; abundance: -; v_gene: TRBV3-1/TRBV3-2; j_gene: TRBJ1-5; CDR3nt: TGTGCCACCGTGATCTGTGGGGACAGGGGTTATAGCAATCAGCCCCAGCATTTT; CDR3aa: CATVICGDRGYSNQPQHF
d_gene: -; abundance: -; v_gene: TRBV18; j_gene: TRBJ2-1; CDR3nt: TGTGCCAGCTCACAAGTTGGGCTGAACAACAATGAGCAGTTCTTC; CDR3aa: CASSQVGLNNNEQFF
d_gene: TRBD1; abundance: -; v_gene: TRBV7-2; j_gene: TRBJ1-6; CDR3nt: TGTGCCAGCAGCTTAGAGGGGGCCCTCACCCTCCACTTT; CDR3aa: CASSLEGALTLHF
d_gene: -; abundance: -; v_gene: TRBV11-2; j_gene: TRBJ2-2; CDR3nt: TGTGCCAGCAGCTTAGCCAGTCGCCGAGAGCTGTTTTTT; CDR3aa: CASSLASRRELFF
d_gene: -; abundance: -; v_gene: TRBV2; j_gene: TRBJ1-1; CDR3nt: TGTGCCAGCAGCCCACAGGAATATGAAGCTTTCTTT; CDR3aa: CASSPQEYEAFF
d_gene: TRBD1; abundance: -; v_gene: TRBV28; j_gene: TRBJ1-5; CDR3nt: TGTGCCAGCAGACAGGGGATCGGTCAGCCCCAGCATTTT; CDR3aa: CASRQGIGQPQHF